This TCR beta chain comes out of a study of CD8 T cells in Susac syndrome. Study overall: Patients with Susac syndrome were, at the time of blood collection, therapy-naive, maintained on corticosteroids, or maintained on intravenous immunoglobulin alone.

CDR3 length equals 14 residues. V shed 4 bases and J 4 bases; nucleotides not matched to a gene: 5. Germline CDR1 SGHRS, CDR2 YFSETQ. RNA totalling about 0.5 to 1 ug underwent reverse transcription with random hexamers. Using its own MiXCR run on the immunoSEQ multiplex PCR reads, TCRdb lists one record per CDR3 protein. The top ten hold around 0.45% of the sample, which has fewer than 90,000 distinct CDR3 sequences, over 85% seen once. The sample taken for sequencing was CD8+ T cells from PBMCs. V gene TRBV5-1 combines with J gene TRBJ2-7, with TRBD1 matching 10 bases. This TCR came from a human donor with Susac syndrome. As DNA, the CDR3 is TGCGCCAGCAGCCTGACAGGGGGCATTTACGAGCAGTACTTC. It yields the protein CASSLTGGIYEQYF. Full variable domain (rest looked up from reference TRBV5-1 and TRBJ2-7): KAGVTQTPRYLIKTRGQQVTLSCSPISGHRSVSWYQQTPGQGLQFLFEYFSETQRNKGNFPGRFSGRQFSNSRSEMNVSTLELGDSALYLCASSLTGGIYEQYFGPGTRLTVT.